The 26 T cell receptor beta chains below all came from one sample that was sequenced in a study of cytomegalovirus exposure and HLA in healthy donors. The PCR contained 60 Vbeta and 13 Jbeta primers. Only in-frame clones appear in the TCRdb table, and some are missing; sequencing was by immunoSEQ multiplex PCR. The sample contains about 160,000 clones, around 83% of which appear only once. The specimen was PBMCs. The receptors were sampled from a man aged 50-59 years in good health and CMV-seropositive.

This sequence joins TRBV2 and TRBJ2-4, with 9 bases that match TRBD1. The CDR3 sequence is 17 residues long. Germline CDR1 and CDR2: SNHLY and FYNNEI. The J segment lost 0 bases and the V segment lost 3 bases, leaving 6 bases of the junction unmatched. For the CDR3, the DNA is TGTGCCAGCAGTGAGGGGACAGGGATCTTAGCCAAAAACATTCAGTACTTC. Amino acid sequence: CASSEGTGILAKNIQYF.

The chain joins TRBV4-2 to TRBJ1-5; 7 bases are a match to TRBD1. Germline loops: CDR1 LGHNA, CDR2 YNFKEQ. The CDR3 has 15 amino acids. The ends lost 0 bases at V and 6 bases at J; junction bases unmatched: 5. The CDR3 DNA is TGTGCCAGCAGCCAAGACGACAGGGAGAGTCAGCCCCAGCATTTT. It specifies CASSQDDRESQPQHF.

V and J are TRBV5-4 and TRBJ1-6, with D tentatively TRBD1 (5 bases). Germline V lookup: CDR1 SGHNT, CDR2 YYREEE (reference sequence). V was cut by 0 bases and J by 5 bases, with 9 bases left in between. This CDR3 contains 15 residues. As DNA, the CDR3 is TGTGCCAGCAGCTTGGCAGGGTTGGATAATTCACCCCTCCACTTT. Its translation: CASSLAGLDNSPLHF.

The rearrangement joins TRBV10-1 to TRBJ2-3; no clear D gene. This CDR3 is 14 amino acids long. Trimming left V 2 bases short and J 2 bases short, with 8 bases between. From germline, CDR1 is WNHNN and CDR2 SYGVQD (reference sequence). CDR3 amino acids: CASSEGQITDTQYF. The CDR3 DNA follows: TGCGCCAGCAGTGAGGGTCAGATCACAGATACGCAGTATTTT.

This clone appeared a single time. This sequence joins TRBV5-8 and TRBJ1-3, with 9 bases aligning to TRBD1. V shed 4 bases, J shed 4 bases, and the junction held 9 bases outside the gene matches. The CDR3 is made up of 16 amino acids. Germline loops: CDR1 SGHTS, CDR2 YDEGEE. Here the CDR3 reads CASSALQGAGGNTIYF. The CDR3 nucleotides read TGTGCCAGCAGCGCTTTACAGGGGGCGGGAGGAAACACCATATATTTT.

CDR3 coding DNA: TGTGCCAGCAGCTTGGCCGCGCAGGGGTACTACAATGAGCAGTTCTTC. This translates into CASSLAAQGYYNEQFF. The J gene is TRBJ2-1, the V gene TRBV5-5; D might be TRBD1 (6 bases). V shed 0 bases and J shed 3 bases, with 13 bases lying between them. The CDR3 length is 16 residues. Germline values: CDR1 SGHKS, CDR2 YYEKEE (reference sequence).

This clone was observed once. At the DNA level, this CDR3 is encoded by other sequences in the same sample as well. The chain joins TRBV6-4 to TRBJ2-7; possible D gene TRBD2, 5 bases. CDR3 length: 16 residues. Trimming removed 0 bases from V and 4 bases from J, with 16 bases in between. Per germline, CDR1 MRHNA and CDR2 SNTAGT. CDR3 DNA: TGTGCCAGCAGTGACTCGAAGGATCAACCGGGGTACGAGCAGTACGTC. Residues: CASSDSKDQPGYEQYV.

The gene calls are TRBV29-1 and TRBJ2-5; TRBD2 agrees at 9 bases. This CDR3 spans 12 amino acids. Germline V gives CDR1 SQVTM, CDR2 ANQGSEA. CDR3 sequence reads: CSALAGVGTQYF. For the CDR3, the DNA is TGCAGTGCTTTAGCGGGGGTCGGGACCCAGTACTTC.

The chain uses TRBV27 and TRBJ1-2, with D perhaps TRBD1 (5 bases). Trimming removed 10 bases at V and 8 bases at J, with 20 bases between. The CDR3 sequence is 13 residues long. Germline CDR1 MNHEY, CDR2 SMNVEV (reference sequence). CDR3 sequence (DNA): TGTGCCACCGCTGAGACAGTAGGCCACGGCTACACCTTC. This gives the protein CATAETVGHGYTF.

This chain joins TRBV5-1 and TRBJ2-3; D not certain. Germline CDR1 reads SGHRS; CDR2 reads YFSETQ. The CDR3 has 13 residues. V lost 1 base, J lost 2 bases, and 5 bases lay in between. The CDR3 loop is CASSLTVTDTQYF. The DNA of the CDR3 is TGCGCCAGCAGCTTGACTGTCACAGATACGCAGTATTTT.

The chain uses TRBV4-1 and TRBJ2-7, with D tentatively TRBD2 (5 bases). This CDR3 spans 17 amino acids. V gave up 1 base and J gave up 4 bases, with 20 bases separating them. Germline-derived CDR1 and CDR2 are MGHRA and YSYEKL. CDR3 DNA sequence: TGCGCCAGCAGCCAAGTCGTCCGGGATCTCCTAGGGTACGAGCAGTACGTC. This translates into CASSQVVRDLLGYEQYV.

The rearrangement joins TRBV6-6 to TRBJ2-3; 9 nucleotides agree with TRBD1. Germline trimming cut 8 bases from V and 4 bases from J; bases unmatched to any gene: 10. Germline values: CDR1 MNHNY, CDR2 SVGAGI (reference sequence). The CDR3 runs to 15 residues. The CDR3 loop reads CASGNSDRGSDTQYF. The CDR3, as DNA: TGTGCCAGCGGAAACTCGGACAGGGGATCAGATACGCAGTATTTT.

This chain connects TRBV11-3 to TRBJ2-2, with a tentative D call TRBD2 (6 bases). CDR1 and CDR2 (germline): SGHNT, YENEEA. Trimming pared 0 bases from V and 4 bases from J, leaving 9 bases between. This CDR3 has 15 amino acids. For the CDR3, the DNA is TGTGCCAGCAGCTTAGATCCGGGAGCCACCGGGGAGCTGTTTTTT. Its protein is CASSLDPGATGELFF.

V gene TRBV4-1 combines with J gene TRBJ2-2, with a weak D call TRBD1 (6 bases). V was clipped by 1 base and J by 7 bases, with 13 bases between them. Germline CDR1 is MGHRA and CDR2 is YSYEKL. The CDR3 spans 15 residues. The CDR3 loop is CASSQAQGVGGELFF. The CDR3 DNA reads as TGCGCCAGCAGCCAAGCACAGGGAGTCGGCGGGGAGCTGTTTTTT.

The CDR3: CASRLRTGDSDTQYF. CDR3 in DNA: TGTGCCAGCAGGCTACGGACAGGGGACTCAGATACGCAGTATTTT. V gene TRBV4-2 combines with J gene TRBJ2-3; 9 nucleotides line up with TRBD1. V trimming: 6 bases; J trimming: 4 bases; junction bases outside the gene matches: 8. Germline values: CDR1 LGHNA, CDR2 YNFKEQ. CDR3 size: 15 residues.

This rearrangement joins TRBV1 to TRBJ2-7; the table's D call TRBD2 went unverified against the DNA. TRBV1 is a listed pseudogene. The CDR3 covers 19 residues. CDR3 coding DNA: TGCACCAGCAGCCATCCCCAGCGGGGGGGAAAGAAGGGGTCCTACGAGCAGTACTTC. This sequence encodes CTSSHPQRGGKKGSYEQYF.

J is TRBJ1-4 and V is TRBV2, with TRBD1 identical over 11 bases. Losses at the gene ends were 6 bases for V and 8 bases for J; bases not matched to a gene: 5. The germline gives CDR1 SNHLY, CDR2 FYNNEI. The CDR3 is 14 residues long. The CDR3 DNA is TGTGCCAGCAGAAGGGACAGGGGGGAAGAAAAACTGTTTTTT. Residues: CASRRDRGEEKLFF.

The rearrangement joins TRBV5-1 to TRBJ2-5, with 7 bases that match TRBD1. Trimming removed 1 base from V and 1 base from J; junction bases left unmatched: 7. CDR3 length: 16 residues. The germline CDR1 and CDR2 sequences are SGHRS and YFSETQ. CDR3 region: CASSLPIGTVQETQYF. The DNA for the CDR3 is TGCGCCAGCAGCTTGCCTATAGGGACAGTCCAAGAGACCCAGTACTTC.

V usage is TRBV5-1 and J usage is TRBJ2-2; no reliable D call. The V gene lost 2 bases and the J gene lost 4 bases, with 6 bases spanning the gap. There are 13 residues in the CDR3. Per germline, CDR1 SGHRS and CDR2 YFSETQ. This CDR3 reads CASSLSSTGELFF. CDR3 bases: TGCGCCAGCAGCTTATCTAGCACCGGGGAGCTGTTTTTT.

The V gene is TRBV6-1, the J gene TRBJ2-2; 10 bases match TRBD1. With V trimmed by 3 bases and J by 5 bases, 6 bases remained unmatched. Germline CDR1 and CDR2: MNHNS and SASEGT. CDR3 size: 16 residues. The CDR3 DNA is TGTGCCAGCAGTGACGGGACAGGGGTAAAAACCGGGGAGCTGTTTTTT. Translating gives CASSDGTGVKTGELFF.

The V call is TRBV5-5, the J call TRBJ2-7; 10 bases are shared with TRBD1. The CDR3 extends over 15 amino acids. Germline lookup yields CDR1 SGHKS and CDR2 YYEKEE (reference sequence). With 4 bases clipped from V and 4 bases from J, the junction kept 8 bases outside the gene matches. The CDR3 spells CASSQGDRGLYEQYF. CDR3 coding DNA: TGTGCCAGCAGCCAGGGGGACAGGGGACTTTACGAGCAGTACTTC.

The V call is TRBV5-1, the J call TRBJ2-1, with TRBD2 as a possible D gene (6 bases). Trimming left V 0 bases short and J 2 bases short, with 12 bases between. Germline lookup yields CDR1 SGHRS and CDR2 YFSETQ. This CDR3 spans 16 amino acids. The DNA for the CDR3 is TGCGCCAGCAGCTTGGAGATTGGCGGGGCCTACAATGAGCAGTTCTTC. This sequence encodes CASSLEIGGAYNEQFF.

The chain combines TRBV7-2 with TRBJ2-1, with 8 bases identical to TRBD2. The germline V gene has CDR1 SGHTA and CDR2 FQGNSA. J gave up 0 bases and V 6 bases, and 10 bases lay outside the gene matches. This CDR3 contains 17 residues. The CDR3 DNA is TGTGCCAGCAGACAACCGACTAGCGCAACCTCCTACAATGAGCAGTTCTTC. It codes for CASRQPTSATSYNEQFF.

This clone showed up just once. The J gene is TRBJ1-2, the V gene TRBV6-5; D gene uncertain. The CDR3 totals 14 residues. Germline V CDR1 and CDR2: MNHEY, SVGAGI. V lost 0 bases, J lost 3 bases, and 8 bases lay in between. CDR3 sequence: CASSYSIDYYGYTF. The CDR3 nucleotides read TGTGCCAGCAGTTACTCTATAGACTACTATGGCTACACCTTC.

This chain uses TRBV19 with TRBJ2-3, with TRBD1 as a possible D gene (6 bases). The CDR3 is 16 amino acids. V dropped 5 bases and J dropped 1 base, with 16 bases sitting between them. Germline V lookup: CDR1 LNHDA, CDR2 SQIVND (reference sequence). This chain's CDR3 is CASSHLRGRGTDTQYF. In DNA, the CDR3 is TGTGCCAGTAGTCACCTTAGGGGGAGAGGCACAGATACGCAGTATTTT. The full variable domain, its missing parts supplied by reference TRBV19 and TRBJ2-3, is DGGITQSPKYLFRKEGQNVTLSCEQNLNHDAMYWYRQDPGQGLRLIYYSQIVNDFQKGDIAEGYSVSREKKESFPLTVTSAQKNPTAFYLCASSHLRGRGTDTQYFGPGTRLTVL.

The V gene is TRBV30, the J gene TRBJ1-3; TRBD1 matches 10 bases. Losses at the gene ends were 3 bases for V and 8 bases for J; bases not matched to a gene: 4. The CDR3 consists of 13 residues. Germline loops: CDR1 GTSNPN, CDR2 SVGIG (reference sequence). CDR3 DNA: TGTGCCTGGAGGACAGGGGGCGGGTACACCATATATTTT. This encodes CAWRTGGGYTIYF.